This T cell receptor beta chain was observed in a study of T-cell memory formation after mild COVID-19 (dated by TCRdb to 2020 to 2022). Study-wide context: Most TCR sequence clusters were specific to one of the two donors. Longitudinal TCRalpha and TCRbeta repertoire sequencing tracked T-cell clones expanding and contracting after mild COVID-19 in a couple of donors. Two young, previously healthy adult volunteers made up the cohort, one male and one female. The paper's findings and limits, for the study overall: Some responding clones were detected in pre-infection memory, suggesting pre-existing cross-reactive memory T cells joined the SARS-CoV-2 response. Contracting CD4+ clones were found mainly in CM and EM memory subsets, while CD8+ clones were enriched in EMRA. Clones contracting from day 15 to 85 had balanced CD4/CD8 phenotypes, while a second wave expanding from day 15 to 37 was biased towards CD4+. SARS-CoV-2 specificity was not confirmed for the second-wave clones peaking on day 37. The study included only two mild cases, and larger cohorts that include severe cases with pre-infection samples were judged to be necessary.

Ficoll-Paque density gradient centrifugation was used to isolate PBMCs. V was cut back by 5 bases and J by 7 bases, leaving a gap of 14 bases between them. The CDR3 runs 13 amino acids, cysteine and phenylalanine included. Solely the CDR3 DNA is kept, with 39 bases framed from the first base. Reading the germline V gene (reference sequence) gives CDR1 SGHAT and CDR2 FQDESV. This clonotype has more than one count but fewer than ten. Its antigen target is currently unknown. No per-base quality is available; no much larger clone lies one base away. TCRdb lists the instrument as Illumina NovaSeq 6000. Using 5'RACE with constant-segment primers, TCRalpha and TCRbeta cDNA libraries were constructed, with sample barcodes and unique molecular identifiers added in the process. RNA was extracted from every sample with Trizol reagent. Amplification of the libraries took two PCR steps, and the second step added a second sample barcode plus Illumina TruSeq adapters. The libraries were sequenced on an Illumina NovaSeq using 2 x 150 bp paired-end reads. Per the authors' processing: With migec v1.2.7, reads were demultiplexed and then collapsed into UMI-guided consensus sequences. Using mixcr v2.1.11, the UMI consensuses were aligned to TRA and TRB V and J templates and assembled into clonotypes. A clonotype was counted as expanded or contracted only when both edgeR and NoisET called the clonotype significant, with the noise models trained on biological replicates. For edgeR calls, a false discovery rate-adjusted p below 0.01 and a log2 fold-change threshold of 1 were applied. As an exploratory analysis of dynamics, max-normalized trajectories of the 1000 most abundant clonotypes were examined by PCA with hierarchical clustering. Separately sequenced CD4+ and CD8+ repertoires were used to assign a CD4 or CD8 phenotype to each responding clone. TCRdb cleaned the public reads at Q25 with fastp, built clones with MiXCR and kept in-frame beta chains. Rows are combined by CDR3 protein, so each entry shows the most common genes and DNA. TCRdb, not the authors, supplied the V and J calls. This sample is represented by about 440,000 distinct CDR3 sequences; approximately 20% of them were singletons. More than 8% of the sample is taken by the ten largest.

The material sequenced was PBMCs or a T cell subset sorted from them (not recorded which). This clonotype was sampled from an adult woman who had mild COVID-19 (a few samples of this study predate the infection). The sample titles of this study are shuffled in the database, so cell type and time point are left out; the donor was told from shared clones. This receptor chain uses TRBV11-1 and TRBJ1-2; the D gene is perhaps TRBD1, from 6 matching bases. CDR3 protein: CASSEDRLGGYTF. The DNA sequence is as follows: TGTGCCAGCAGCGAAGACAGGCTGGGTGGCTACACCTTC.